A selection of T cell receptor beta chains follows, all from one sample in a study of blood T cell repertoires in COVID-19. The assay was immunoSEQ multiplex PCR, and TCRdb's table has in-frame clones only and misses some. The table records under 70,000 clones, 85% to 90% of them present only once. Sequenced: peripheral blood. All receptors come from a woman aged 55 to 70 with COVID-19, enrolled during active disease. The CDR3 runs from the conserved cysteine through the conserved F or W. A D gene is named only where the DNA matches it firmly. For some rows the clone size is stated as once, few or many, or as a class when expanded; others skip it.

cdr3_nt: TGTGCCGTGAAGGTAGCGGGAGAAGAGACCCAGTACTTC; cdr3_aa: CAVKVAGEETQYF; clone_size: .; j_call: TRBJ2-5; d_call: TRBD2; v_call: TRBV2
cdr3_nt: TGCGCCAGCAGTGAGCCCCCCGAGGGCCGCTATGGCTACACCTTC; cdr3_aa: CASSEPPEGRYGYTF; clone_size: .; j_call: TRBJ1-2; d_call: .; v_call: TRBV10-2
cdr3_nt: TGTGCCAGCAGCTTCACCGAAGGGGGGACAGGCCGATCCTATGGCTACACCTTC; cdr3_aa: CASSFTEGGTGRSYGYTF; clone_size: once; j_call: TRBJ1-2; d_call: TRBD1; v_call: TRBV28
cdr3_nt: TGTGCCAGCAGTGAACTAGCGGGAGGACGGGATGAGCAGTTCTTC; cdr3_aa: CASSELAGGRDEQFF; clone_size: .; j_call: TRBJ2-1; d_call: TRBD2; v_call: TRBV6-1
cdr3_nt: TGTGCCAGCAGCGCCCCCGGACTAGCGGGAGGCAATGAGCAGTTCTTC; cdr3_aa: CASSAPGLAGGNEQFF; clone_size: once; j_call: TRBJ2-1; d_call: TRBD2; v_call: TRBV9
cdr3_nt: TGTGCCAGCAGCCGCGGACAGGGGATAGGTGGGAACACTGAAGCTTTCTTT; cdr3_aa: CASSRGQGIGGNTEAFF; clone_size: few; j_call: TRBJ1-1; d_call: TRBD1; v_call: TRBV3-1/TRBV3-2
cdr3_nt: TGTGCCAGTACAGCGGGATACAATGAGCAGTTCTTC; cdr3_aa: CASTAGYNEQFF; clone_size: .; j_call: TRBJ2-1; d_call: TRBD2; v_call: TRBV19
cdr3_nt: TGTGCCAGCAGCCCGTGGAGGGGGCGATCTCGTGAAGCTTTCTTT; cdr3_aa: CASSPWRGRSREAFF; clone_size: few; j_call: TRBJ1-1; d_call: TRBD1; v_call: TRBV9
cdr3_nt: TGCGCCAGCAGCTTGAACAGACCCTATGGCTACACCTTC; cdr3_aa: CASSLNRPYGYTF; clone_size: .; j_call: TRBJ1-2; d_call: .; v_call: TRBV5-1
cdr3_nt: TGTGCCAGCAGCTTGCTTTCTAGCGGTAACACCGGGGAGCTGTTTTTT; cdr3_aa: CASSLLSSGNTGELFF; clone_size: .; j_call: TRBJ2-2; d_call: TRBD2; v_call: TRBV5-5
cdr3_nt: TGTGCCAGCAGCGTGCAGGGGGCGTCACGGCCAGCTTTCTTT; cdr3_aa: CASSVQGASRPAFF; clone_size: .; j_call: TRBJ1-1; d_call: TRBD1; v_call: TRBV7-9